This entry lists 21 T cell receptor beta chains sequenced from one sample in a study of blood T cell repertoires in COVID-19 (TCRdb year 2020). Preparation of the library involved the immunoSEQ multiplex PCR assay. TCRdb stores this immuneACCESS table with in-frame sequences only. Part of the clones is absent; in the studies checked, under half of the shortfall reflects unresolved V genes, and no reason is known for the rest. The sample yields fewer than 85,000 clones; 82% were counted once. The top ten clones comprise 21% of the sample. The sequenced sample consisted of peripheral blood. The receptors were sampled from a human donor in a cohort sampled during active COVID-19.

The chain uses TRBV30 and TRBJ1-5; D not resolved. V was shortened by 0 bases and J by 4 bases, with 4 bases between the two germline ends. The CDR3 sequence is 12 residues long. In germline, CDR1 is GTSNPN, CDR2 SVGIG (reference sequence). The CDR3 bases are TGTGCCTGGAGTGTACTTAATCAGCCCCAGCATTTT. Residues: CAWSVLNQPQHF.

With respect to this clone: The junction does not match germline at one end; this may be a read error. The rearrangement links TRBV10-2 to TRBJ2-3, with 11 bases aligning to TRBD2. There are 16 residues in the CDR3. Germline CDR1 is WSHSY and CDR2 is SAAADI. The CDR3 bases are TGCGCCACCAGTCCGGGACTAGCGGATATCACAGATACGCAGTATTTT. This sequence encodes CATSPGLADITDTQYF.

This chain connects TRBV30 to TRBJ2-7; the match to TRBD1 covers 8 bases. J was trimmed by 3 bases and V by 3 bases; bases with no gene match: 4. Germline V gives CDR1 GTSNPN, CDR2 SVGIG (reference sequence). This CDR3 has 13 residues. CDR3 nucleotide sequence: TGTGCCTGGAGGCAGGGACAGGTCTACGAGCAGTACTTC. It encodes CAWRQGQVYEQYF.

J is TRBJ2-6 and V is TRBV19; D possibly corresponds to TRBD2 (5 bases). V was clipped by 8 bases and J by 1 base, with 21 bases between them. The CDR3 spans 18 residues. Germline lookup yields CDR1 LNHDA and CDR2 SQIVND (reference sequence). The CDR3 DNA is TGTGCCAGTGGGCGGGTCGGAGGACGTTCATCTGGGGCCAACGTCCTGACTTTC. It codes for CASGRVGGRSSGANVLTF.

As DNA, the CDR3 is TGTGCCAGCAGCCCACAGGGGCGAGATACGCAGTATTTT. Protein: CASSPQGRDTQYF. The genes are TRBV11-2 and TRBJ2-3; TRBD1 aligns across 7 bases. CDR3 length equals 13 residues. Looked up from germline, CDR1 is SGHAT and CDR2 is FQNNGV. After removal of 5 bases from V and 5 bases from J, the junction contained 4 bases not matched to a gene.

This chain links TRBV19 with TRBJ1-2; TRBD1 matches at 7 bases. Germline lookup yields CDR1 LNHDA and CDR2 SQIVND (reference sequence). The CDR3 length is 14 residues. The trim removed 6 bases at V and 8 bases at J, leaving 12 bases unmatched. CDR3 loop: CASRPGTDREGYTF. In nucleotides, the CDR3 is TGTGCCAGTAGACCCGGGACAGACCGTGAGGGCTACACCTTC.

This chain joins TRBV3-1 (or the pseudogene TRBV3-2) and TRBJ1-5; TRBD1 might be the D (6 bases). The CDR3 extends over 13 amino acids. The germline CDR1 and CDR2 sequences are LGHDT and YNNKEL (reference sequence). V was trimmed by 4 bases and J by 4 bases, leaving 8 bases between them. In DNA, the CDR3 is TGTGCCAGCAGCCCGGGACAAAATCAGCCCCAGCATTTT. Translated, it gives CASSPGQNQPQHF.

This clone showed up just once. The CDR3 DNA is TGTGCCAGCAGTTACGCCGGGGACAACTCCTACGAGCAGTACTTC. As protein: CASSYAGDNSYEQYF. The J gene is TRBJ2-7, the V gene TRBV6-5; perhaps TRBD1 as D (6 bases). This CDR3 region has 15 residues. Trimming pared 2 bases from V and 0 bases from J, leaving 11 bases between. Germline CDR1 is MNHEY and CDR2 is SVGAGI.

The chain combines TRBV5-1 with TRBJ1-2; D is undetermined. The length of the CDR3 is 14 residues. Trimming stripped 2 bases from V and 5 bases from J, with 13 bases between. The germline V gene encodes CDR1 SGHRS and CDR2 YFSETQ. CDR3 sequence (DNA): TGCGCCAGCAGCTTCCAGACATCGCCTTATGGCTACACCTTC. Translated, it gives CASSFQTSPYGYTF.

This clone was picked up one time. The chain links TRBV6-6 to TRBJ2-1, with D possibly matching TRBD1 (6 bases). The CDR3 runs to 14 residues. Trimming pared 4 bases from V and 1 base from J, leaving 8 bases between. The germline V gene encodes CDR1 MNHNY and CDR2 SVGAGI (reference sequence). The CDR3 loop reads CASSLQGSYNEQFF. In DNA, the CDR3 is TGTGCCAGCAGTTTGCAGGGGTCCTACAATGAGCAGTTCTTC.

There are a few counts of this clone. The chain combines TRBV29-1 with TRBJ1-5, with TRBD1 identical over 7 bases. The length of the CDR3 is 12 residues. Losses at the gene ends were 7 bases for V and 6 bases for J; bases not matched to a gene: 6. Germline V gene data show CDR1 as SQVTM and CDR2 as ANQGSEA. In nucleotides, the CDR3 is TGCAGCGCCGCAGGGGACAGTCAGCCCCAGCATTTT. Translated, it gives CSAAGDSQPQHF. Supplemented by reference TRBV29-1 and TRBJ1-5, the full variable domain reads SAVISQKPSRDICQRGTSLTIQCQVDSQVTMMFWYRQQPGQSLTLIATANQGSEATYESGFVIDKFPISRPNLTFSTLTVSNMSPEDSSIYLCSAAGDSQPQHFGDGTRLSIL.

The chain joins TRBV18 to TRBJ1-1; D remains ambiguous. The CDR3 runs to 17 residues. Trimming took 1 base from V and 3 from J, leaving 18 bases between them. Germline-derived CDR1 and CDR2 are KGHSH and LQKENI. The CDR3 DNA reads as TGTGCCAGCTCACCACGTATTAGCCTGGGTGGCGACACTGAAGCTTTCTTT. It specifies CASSPRISLGGDTEAFF. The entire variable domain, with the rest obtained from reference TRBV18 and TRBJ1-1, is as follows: NAGVMQNPRHLVRRRGQEARLRCSPMKGHSHVYWYRQLPEEGLKFMVYLQKENIIDESGMPKERFSAEFPKEGPSILRIQQVVRGDSAAYFCASSPRISLGGDTEAFFGQGTRLTVV.

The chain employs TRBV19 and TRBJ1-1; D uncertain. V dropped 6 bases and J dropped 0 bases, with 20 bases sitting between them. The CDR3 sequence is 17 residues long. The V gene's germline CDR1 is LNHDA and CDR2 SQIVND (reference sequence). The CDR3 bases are TGTGCCAGTAGGAATACAGAGACACGTACCTTGAACACTGAAGCTTTCTTT. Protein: CASRNTETRTLNTEAFF.

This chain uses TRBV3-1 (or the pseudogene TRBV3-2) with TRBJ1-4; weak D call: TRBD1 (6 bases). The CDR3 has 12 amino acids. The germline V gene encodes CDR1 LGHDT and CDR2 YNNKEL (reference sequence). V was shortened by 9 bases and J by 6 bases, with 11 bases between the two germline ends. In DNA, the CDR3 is TGTGCCAGTACAGGGAGTGATGAAAAACTGTTTTTT. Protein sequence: CASTGSDEKLFF.

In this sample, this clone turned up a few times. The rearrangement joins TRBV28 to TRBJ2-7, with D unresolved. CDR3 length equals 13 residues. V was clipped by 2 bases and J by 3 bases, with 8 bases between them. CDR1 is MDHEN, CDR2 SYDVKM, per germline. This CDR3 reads CASSLLDHYEQYF. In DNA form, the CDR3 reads TGTGCCAGCAGTTTACTAGATCACTACGAGCAGTACTTC. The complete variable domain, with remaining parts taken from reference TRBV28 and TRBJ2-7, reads DVKVTQSSRYLVKRTGEKVFLECVQDMDHENMFWYRQDPGLGLRLIYFSYDVKMKEKGDIPEGYSVSREKKERFSLILESASTNQTSMYLCASSLLDHYEQYFGPGTRLTVT.

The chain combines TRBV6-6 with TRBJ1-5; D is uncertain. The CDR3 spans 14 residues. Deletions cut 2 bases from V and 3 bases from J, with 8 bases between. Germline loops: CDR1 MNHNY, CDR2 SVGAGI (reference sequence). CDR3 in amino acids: CASSYVSNNQPQHF. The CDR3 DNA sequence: TGTGCCAGCAGTTACGTGTCAAACAATCAGCCCCAGCATTTT.

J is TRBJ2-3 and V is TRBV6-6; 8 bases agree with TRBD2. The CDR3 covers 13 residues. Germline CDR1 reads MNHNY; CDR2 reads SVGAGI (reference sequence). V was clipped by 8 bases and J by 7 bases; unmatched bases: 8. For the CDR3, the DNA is TGTGCCAGCCGGACGGGGGGGATTAATACGCAGTATTTT. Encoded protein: CASRTGGINTQYF.

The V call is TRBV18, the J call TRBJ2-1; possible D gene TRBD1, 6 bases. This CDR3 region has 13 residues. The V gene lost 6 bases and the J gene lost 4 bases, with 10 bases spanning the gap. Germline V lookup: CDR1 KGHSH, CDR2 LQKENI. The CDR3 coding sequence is TGTGCCAGCTCGCTGGACAGTTACAATGAGCAGTTCTTC. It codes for CASSLDSYNEQFF.

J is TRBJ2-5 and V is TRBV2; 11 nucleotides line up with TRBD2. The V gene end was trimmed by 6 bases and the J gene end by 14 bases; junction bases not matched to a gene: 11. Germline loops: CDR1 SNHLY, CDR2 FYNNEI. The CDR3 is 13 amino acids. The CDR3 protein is CASSAVLAGAPYF. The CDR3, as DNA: TGTGCCAGCAGCGCAGTACTAGCGGGGGCCCCATACTTC. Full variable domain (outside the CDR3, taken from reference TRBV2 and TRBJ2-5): EPEVTQTPSHQVTQMGQEVILRCVPISNHLYFYWYRQILGQKVEFLVSFYNNEISEKSEIFDDQFSVERPDGSNFTLKIRSTKLEDSAMYFCASSAVLAGAPYFGPGTRLLVL.

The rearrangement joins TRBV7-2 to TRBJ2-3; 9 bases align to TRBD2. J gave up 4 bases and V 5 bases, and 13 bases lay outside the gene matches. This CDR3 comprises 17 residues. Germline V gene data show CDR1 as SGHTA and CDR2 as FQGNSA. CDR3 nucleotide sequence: TGTGCCAGCAGCACCCCCTTTCTGCGGGGGGGGGCAGATACGCAGTATTTT. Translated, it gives CASSTPFLRGGADTQYF.

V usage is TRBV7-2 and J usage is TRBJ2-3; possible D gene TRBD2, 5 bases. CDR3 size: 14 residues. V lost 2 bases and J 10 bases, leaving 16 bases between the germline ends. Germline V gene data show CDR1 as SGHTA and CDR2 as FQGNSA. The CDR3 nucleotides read TGTGCCAGCAGCTTACCAGCGGCTGCCAACCCGCAGTATTTT. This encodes CASSLPAAANPQYF.